This T cell receptor (beta chain) was recovered during a study of CD8 T cells in ankylosing spondylitis. Study-level findings and limits: It was reported that disease-linked clones were significantly enriched in matched ankylosing spondylitis synovial fluid. Characteristic, it appeared, of ankylosing spondylitis blood was a TCR beta motif of fewer than 10 highly homologous variants.

This clonotype was detected a few times. Its antigen is undetermined. The CDR3 loop spans 17 amino acids. The germline gives CDR1 SEHNR, CDR2 FQNEAQ (reference sequence). The V gene lost 2 bases and the J gene lost 6 bases, with 17 bases spanning the gap. In making TCR beta libraries, quantitative 5'-RACE with molecular barcodes was used. Each CDR3 protein gets one entry after TCRdb re-called the 5' RACE reads with MiXCR. The sample carries about 500,000 distinct CDR3 sequences, approximately 5.3% recorded once. The origin of this receptor is a male donor with ankylosing spondylitis. The chain employs TRBV7-9 and TRBJ1-6; D is uncertain. Sequencing was carried out using blood, either unsorted or a sorted T cell fraction (not recorded which). The CDR3 nucleotides are TGTGCCAGCAGCTTATTAGCGGGAACCCCCCGTAATTCACCCCTCCACTTT. Residues: CASSLLAGTPRNSPLHF.